The rows below give T cell receptor beta chains drawn from one sample of a study of CD8 T cells in Susac syndrome. TCRdb used MiXCR to reprocess the immunoSEQ multiplex PCR reads, holding one entry per CDR3 protein. The data contain about 130,000 distinct CDR3 sequences, approximately 93% of them seen just once; the ten biggest clones take up approximately 0.29%. What was sequenced was CD8+ T cells from PBMCs. The receptor source for this set is a human donor with multiple sclerosis. Each CDR3 is given with its conserved first and last residue. Clone size, where shown, is once, few, many, or a class for clones that have expanded.

CDR3 | V | size
CASRRQGTDTQYF | TRBV28 | NA
CASSWANEAFF | TRBV5-1 | NA
CASSQDRQGTYEQYF | TRBV4-2 | NA
CASSYLIGQGQETQYF | TRBV6-6 | NA
CASSLYVRGSAEAFF | TRBV28 | once
CASSLDPGLAGVDDSYNEQFF | TRBV13 | NA
CASSLSRFRNTIYF | TRBV27 | NA
CASSLLAGDLTDTQYF | TRBV3-1 | NA
CASSPWGGRGNTIYF | TRBV27 | NA
CASSFDSANSYEQYF | TRBV6-5 | NA
CASSTGQGRYNEQFF | TRBV2 | NA
CASSSESGPRYEQYF | TRBV11-2 | NA
CASFDSNGYTF | TRBV7-9 | NA
CASSQGYEQFF | TRBV27 | NA
CSARGVPDYNEQFF | TRBV20-1 | NA
CASSLTRDRESPLHF | TRBV5-6 | NA
CASSLESNQPQHF | TRBV11-2 | NA
CAISETGTNRPYNEQFF | TRBV10-3 | NA
CASSFLISGNTIYF | TRBV7-9 | NA
CAISNRGRSAGTEAFF | TRBV10-3 | NA
CASSYSPSGELFF | TRBV6-5 | NA
CASSVDYSPLHF | TRBV9 | NA
CAWSEGLGYEQYF | TRBV30 | NA
CSAREEKRGTGELFF | TRBV20-1 | NA
CASSSEPGGYTF | TRBV7-9 | once
CASSPLATSGSSYNEQFF | TRBV4-1 | NA
CASSLEGDSGNTIYF | TRBV13 | NA
CSANSYRDSSYEQYF | TRBV20-1 | once
CASSQDRDKAYEQYF | TRBV14 | NA
CASSPGGAPAYINEKLFF | TRBV7-8 | once
CASSQEGPGLPETQYF | TRBV3-1 | NA
CAISAGQGGEQYF | TRBV10-3 | NA
CASSYPGADTQYF | TRBV4-1 | NA
CASSEWGRGNIQYF | TRBV2 | NA
CASSPIDRLEAFF | TRBV6-5 | NA
CASSGLEGAYTGELFF | TRBV7-8 | NA
CASSTGTSGRNEQFF | TRBV28 | few
CASRGGGTYNEQFF | TRBV13 | NA
CASSLKGSDEQFF | TRBV28 | once
CASSDHSSGANVLTF | TRBV6-1 | few
CASSLTPRGYSTDTQYF | TRBV7-9 | NA
CASSSGQGTYQPQHF | TRBV27 | NA
CASSKDRGITYEQYF | TRBV5-1 | NA
CASSPTGASSGYTF | TRBV4-1 | NA
CASSTRRGLNTGELFF | TRBV7-3 | NA
CASSPRGTDSGNTIYF | TRBV7-2 | NA
CASSFSGGYYEQYF | TRBV7-2 | NA
CASSGRDTQYF | TRBV12-3/TRBV12-4 | NA